Listed here are 21 T cell receptor beta chains from one sample, sequenced in a study of diagnostic markers for celiac disease. TCRdb reworked the reads into one entry per CDR3 protein, no DNA. This sample's table reports approximately 7,500 distinct CDR3 sequences. Sequenced material: either unsorted cells or a sorted T cell fraction (not recorded which). Every receptor here comes from a human donor. This table probably holds off-target reads from a library built for another chain.

The chain couples TRBV11-1 to TRBJ2-5; TCRdb gives TRBD1 as the D gene, but with no DNA this cannot be confirmed. CDR3 length: 14 residues. Germline V gene sequence: CDR1 SGHAT, CDR2 FQDESV (reference sequence). CDR3 region: CASSGRTGWETQYF.

This chain joins TRBV28 and TRBJ2-2; TCRdb's D call, TRBD1, is unchecked because there is no DNA. CDR1 is MDHEN, CDR2 SYDVKM, per germline. The CDR3 has 18 amino acids. The CDR3 sequence: CASSPWTGGQGYTGELFF.

The chain joins TRBV7-2 to TRBJ2-7; TCRdb calls TRBD1, which cannot be checked without DNA. Germline CDR1 reads SGHTA; CDR2 reads FQGNSA. The CDR3 runs to 14 residues. This CDR3 reads CASSFAGQGFEQYF.

The CDR3 protein is CASSPDSGTYNEQFF. The chain carries TRBV6-5 and TRBJ2-1; TCRdb's D call of TRBD2 is untestable without DNA. The CDR3 runs 15 residues. CDR1 and CDR2 (germline): MNHEY, SVGAGI.

The chain links TRBV6-6 to TRBJ1-5; the D call of TRBD1 rests on TCRdb alone, since no DNA is present to check it. The CDR3 runs to 16 residues. Germline V lookup: CDR1 MNHNY, CDR2 SVGAGI (reference sequence). The CDR3 loop reads CASSYQAGMSNQPQHF.

This clonotype is identified as medium-sized from frequency. The chain links TRBV2 to TRBJ1-3; TCRdb lists TRBD1, though no DNA is available to test this call. The CDR3 is made up of 13 amino acids. Germline V gene sequence: CDR1 SNHLY, CDR2 FYNNEI. CDR3 in amino acids: CASSRDRGNTIYF.

This chain joins TRBV20-1 and TRBJ2-3; TCRdb designates TRBD1, a call that cannot be tested without DNA. CDR1 and CDR2 (germline): DFQATT, SNEGSKA (reference sequence). This CDR3 contains 12 residues. CDR3 sequence reads: CSAREGADTQYF.

The rearrangement joins TRBV20-1 to TRBJ2-1. This CDR3 has 13 residues. Germline CDR1 is DFQATT and CDR2 is SNEGSKA (reference sequence). The CDR3 reads CSARGRLDNEQFF.

V gene TRBV7-2 combines with J gene TRBJ2-2. The germline gives CDR1 SGHTA, CDR2 FQGNSA. This CDR3 spans 15 amino acids. CDR3 sequence reads: CASTSVDFNTGELFF.

The chain recombines TRBV30 with TRBJ2-2; absent DNA, TCRdb's TRBD1 call cannot be checked. CDR3 size: 16 residues. Germline CDR1 GTSNPN, CDR2 SVGIG (reference sequence). The CDR3 loop reads CAWFPRQGAETGELFF.

The chain employs TRBV6-5 and TRBJ1-1; TCRdb's D call, TRBD1, is unchecked because there is no DNA. Germline CDR1 reads MNHEY; CDR2 reads SVGAGI. This CDR3 contains 17 residues. The chain's CDR3 is CASSSSYRDEEDTEAFF.

The CDR3 sequence is CASQILGEQFF. This sequence joins TRBV10-2 and TRBJ2-1. CDR1 and CDR2 (germline): WSHSY, SAAADI. The CDR3 has 11 amino acids.

The J gene is TRBJ2-1, the V gene TRBV5-1. This CDR3 comprises 13 residues. CDR1 is SGHRS and CDR2 is YFSETQ in the germline V gene. The CDR3 sequence is CASSLMGYNEQFF.

This chain links TRBV7-6 with TRBJ1-5; TCRdb proposes TRBD1, but this gene call is untestable without DNA. The CDR3 covers 16 residues. Germline CDR1 is SGHVS and CDR2 is FNYEAQ. The CDR3 region is CASSLAATGYNQPQHF.

This clonotype is identified as medium-sized (0.01 to 0.1%) from frequency. V gene TRBV2 combines with J gene TRBJ1-1. The CDR3 extends over 13 amino acids. Germline V gene data show CDR1 as SNHLY and CDR2 as FYNNEI. The CDR3 spells CASNTMPGPWAFF.

This clonotype is deemed medium-sized (0.01 to 0.1%) by its frequency. The chain combines TRBV2 with TRBJ2-5; TCRdb gives TRBD1 as the D gene, but with no DNA this cannot be confirmed. CDR1 SNHLY and CDR2 FYNNEI come from the germline V gene. There are 15 residues in the CDR3. This CDR3 reads CASRPQRGGQETQYF.

The J gene is TRBJ2-1, the V gene TRBV5-1. This CDR3 comprises 14 residues. In germline, CDR1 is SGHRS, CDR2 YFSETQ. CDR3 residues: CASSLESGYNEQFF.

The rearrangement joins TRBV18 to TRBJ1-1; the TCRdb D gene call, TRBD1, has no DNA to confirm it. The CDR3 sequence is 14 residues long. The germline gives CDR1 KGHSH, CDR2 LQKENI. The CDR3 protein is CASSRGRRDTEAFF.

This clonotype shows up as medium-sized by frequency. The V and J genes are TRBV9 and TRBJ2-7. The CDR3 spans 14 residues. From germline, CDR1 is SGDLS and CDR2 YYNGEE. CDR3 sequence: CASSSQQGSYEQYF.

This chain joins TRBV20-1 and TRBJ2-5. CDR3 length: 13 amino acids. Germline V CDR1 and CDR2: DFQATT, SNEGSKA (reference sequence). CDR3 loop: CSARDPSIETQYF.

The chain is built from TRBV6-2 or TRBV6-3 and TRBJ2-5. The CDR3 is made up of 13 amino acids. The germline V gene has CDR1 MNHEY and CDR2 SVGEGT. This CDR3 reads CATQRDTQETQYF.